These 27 T cell receptor beta chains share one sample of origin, sequenced in a study of blood T cells in healthy people across ages. Primed by a sample-barcoded 5' primer and a J-beta primer mix, a second PCR proceeded for 7 to 11 cycles. TCRdb processed the 5' RACE reads anew with MiXCR; each CDR3 protein has one entry. The sample consists of around 650,000 distinct CDR3 sequences, roughly 41% of them appearing once. Sequenced input: blood. The receptors were gathered from a man older than 75 in good health.

The V call is TRBV20-1, the J call TRBJ1-1; D might be TRBD1 (5 bases). Per germline, CDR1 DFQATT and CDR2 SNEGSKA (reference sequence). V was trimmed by 0 bases and J by 11 bases, leaving 22 bases between them. This CDR3 has 15 amino acids. The CDR3 spells CSARDAMGTPLGAFF. CDR3 nucleotide sequence: TGCAGTGCTAGAGATGCAATGGGGACGCCCTTAGGGGCTTTCTTT.

The chain employs TRBV6-1 and TRBJ1-4; D possibly corresponds to TRBD1 (5 bases). Trimming pared 11 bases from V and 0 bases from J, leaving 13 bases between. CDR3 length: 14 residues. Germline assignment: CDR1 MNHNS and CDR2 SASEGT. The CDR3 is CAWGDIATNEKLFF. The DNA of the CDR3 is TGTGCCTGGGGCGACATCGCAACTAATGAAAAACTGTTTTTT.

The CDR3 here is CASSQDGWTIYGYTF. Written as DNA, the CDR3 is TGCGCCAGCAGCCAAGATGGCTGGACCATCTATGGCTACACCTTC. The chain joins TRBV4-1 to TRBJ1-2; the D is unclear. Germline assignment: CDR1 MGHRA and CDR2 YSYEKL. Trimming stripped 0 bases from V and 4 bases from J, with 12 bases between. The CDR3 runs to 15 residues.

Of note for this clonotype: This clone may be a read error of a much larger clone one base away. V gene TRBV3-1 combines with J gene TRBJ1-2, with D possibly matching TRBD1 (6 bases). Trimming removed 1 base at V and 7 bases at J, with 13 bases between. The CDR3 extends over 14 amino acids. Germline lookup yields CDR1 LGHDT and CDR2 YNNKEL (reference sequence). The CDR3 spells CASSQGRQARGYTF. CDR3 nucleotides: TGTGCCAGCAGCCAAGGGCGACAGGCCCGTGGCTACACCTTC.

This clonotype showed up just a few times. CDR3 DNA sequence: TGCAGTGCAAACCACCCGGGACAGGGGGCCTACGAGCAGTACTTC. Protein product: CSANHPGQGAYEQYF. The V and J genes are TRBV20-1 and TRBJ2-7; 11 bases agree with TRBD1. The CDR3 has 15 amino acids. V dropped 6 bases and J dropped 2; count of bases not matched to a gene: 9. Germline V CDR1 and CDR2: DFQATT, SNEGSKA (reference sequence).

This chain joins TRBV6-1 and TRBJ2-3; 14 nucleotides match TRBD2. Germline CDR1 is MNHNS and CDR2 is SASEGT. CDR3 length: 18 residues. With V trimmed by 5 bases and J by 4 bases, 11 bases remained unmatched. DNA for the CDR3: TGTGCCAGCAGTCAAAGAGGGACTAGCGGGAGTATTGCAGATACGCAGTATTTT. Its translation: CASSQRGTSGSIADTQYF.

The J gene is TRBJ2-1, the V gene TRBV20-1; 12 bases are shared with TRBD1. There are 16 residues in the CDR3. Trimming cost V 6 bases and J 8 bases; bases outside gene matches: 14. Germline CDR1 and CDR2: DFQATT and SNEGSKA (reference sequence). The CDR3 DNA follows: TGCAGTGCAAAGCGGGGGGGGACAGGGGGCATCTATGAGCAGTTCTTC. This codes for CSAKRGGTGGIYEQFF.

The gene calls are TRBV20-1 and TRBJ2-7; D may be TRBD2 (5 bases). The CDR3 length is 12 residues. Germline V lookup: CDR1 DFQATT, CDR2 SNEGSKA (reference sequence). Trimming removed 0 bases from V and 2 bases from J, with 5 bases in between. This CDR3 reads CSAREAAYEQYF. The CDR3 nucleotides are TGCAGTGCTAGAGAAGCGGCCTACGAGCAGTACTTC.

This clonotype has more than one count but fewer than ten. This rearrangement joins TRBV29-1 to TRBJ2-7; the match to TRBD1 covers 8 bases. The germline V gene encodes CDR1 SQVTM and CDR2 ANQGSEA. This CDR3 is built from 13 residues. J lost 9 bases, V lost 7 bases, and 14 bases had no gene match. CDR3 nucleotide sequence: TGCAGCGCCGGGACAGGTACGCCTCTCGGGCAGTACTTC. This encodes CSAGTGTPLGQYF.

As regards this clonotype: This clone may be a read error of a much larger clone one base away. The genes are TRBV9 and TRBJ2-3; no reliable D call. V was clipped by 0 bases and J by 3 bases, with 2 bases between them. The germline CDR1 and CDR2 sequences are SGDLS and YYNGEE. This CDR3 spans 12 amino acids. This CDR3 reads CASSVATDTQYF. The CDR3 nucleotides are TGTGCCAGCAGCGTAGCGACAGATACGCAGTATTTT.

This clonotype has just a few counts. The CDR3 region is CSVKASGRVETQYF. CDR3 coding DNA: TGCAGCGTTAAAGCTAGCGGGAGGGTAGAGACCCAGTACTTC. The chain couples TRBV29-1 to TRBJ2-5, with 12 bases matching TRBD2. Losses at the gene ends were 5 bases for V and 4 bases for J; bases not matched to a gene: 5. Germline lookup yields CDR1 SQVTM and CDR2 ANQGSEA. The CDR3 is 14 amino acids.

This clonotype came up a few times. The chain uses TRBV27 and TRBJ2-7, with a tentative D call TRBD1 (6 bases). This CDR3 spans 17 amino acids. Germline V CDR1 and CDR2: MNHEY, SMNVEV (reference sequence). The V end was cut by 11 bases, the J end by 0 bases, with 26 bases between. CDR3 in DNA: TGTGCCGGACTTCCGGGACACTCCGGAGGAATCTCCTACGAGCAGTACTTC. Translation: CAGLPGHSGGISYEQYF.

The V gene is TRBV14, the J gene TRBJ2-1, with D maybe TRBD2 (7 bases). CDR1 and CDR2 from the germline V gene are SGHDN and FVKESK. CDR3 length: 12 amino acids. The V end was cut by 8 bases, the J end by 6 bases, with 11 bases between. The CDR3: CASGGGGNEQFF. CDR3 coding DNA: TGTGCCAGCGGGGGAGGGGGCAATGAGCAGTTCTTC.

The genes are TRBV12-3 or TRBV12-4 and TRBJ2-3; D not resolved. The germline V and J ends were trimmed by 5 bases and 2 bases, with 11 bases remaining between them. The CDR3 sequence is 14 residues long. DNA of the CDR3: TGTGCCAGCAGTGATACCATTTCCACAGATACGCAGTATTTT. It specifies CASSDTISTDTQYF.

The rearrangement joins TRBV6-5 to TRBJ2-5; tentative D call: TRBD2 (6 bases). Germline CDR1 and CDR2: MNHEY and SVGAGI. The CDR3 is 14 amino acids. Trimming removed 0 bases from V and 8 bases from J, with 13 bases in between. The CDR3 region is CASSYSYGGETQYF. CDR3 DNA: TGTGCCAGCAGTTACTCTTACGGAGGGGAAACCCAGTACTTC.

This clonotype turned up a few times. The rearrangement uses TRBV27 and TRBJ2-1, with TRBD2 matching over 9 bases. The germline V gene encodes CDR1 MNHEY and CDR2 SMNVEV (reference sequence). The CDR3 covers 14 residues. Trimming took 7 bases from V and 8 from J; bases not matched to a gene: 9. DNA of the CDR3: TGTGCCAGCACGGGGCGGGAGGGCTCCCATGAGCAGTTCTTC. It yields the protein CASTGREGSHEQFF.

Concerning this clonotype: This may arise from a read error, as a much more abundant clone is one base away. The chain has TRBV7-6 and TRBJ2-5; 8 positions match TRBD2. The CDR3 sequence is 14 residues long. Germline values: CDR1 SGHVS, CDR2 FNYEAQ. DNA of the CDR3: TGTGCCTGCAGCCCCGGGACTAGAGTAAATGAGCAGTACTTC. Its protein product is CACSPGTRVNEQYF.

This rearrangement joins TRBV2 to TRBJ1-2; 9 bases map to TRBD1. The CDR3 covers 16 residues. CDR1 and CDR2 from the germline V gene are SNHLY and FYNNEI. Trimming took 7 bases from V and 1 from J; bases not matched to a gene: 10. CDR3 sequence reads: CASKSGTGTLNYGYTF. CDR3 DNA: TGTGCCAGCAAATCCGGGACAGGGACCCTTAACTATGGCTACACCTTC.

In its sample, this clonotype was seen many times. This sequence joins TRBV9 and TRBJ2-3; TRBD2 agrees at 13 bases. The CDR3 sequence is 20 residues long. The germline CDR1 and CDR2 sequences are SGDLS and YYNGEE. Trimming took 0 bases from V and 7 from J; bases not matched to a gene: 17. The CDR3 DNA is TGTGCCAGCAGCGTAGGACTAGCGGGGGGCGCGGGATCTCTGACTAATACGCAGTATTTT. It specifies CASSVGLAGGAGSLTNTQYF. The whole variable domain, remainder taken from reference TRBV9 and TRBJ2-3, is DSGVTQTPKHLITATGQRVTLRCSPRSGDLSVYWYQQSLDQGLQFLIQYYNGEERAKGNILERFSAQQFPDLHSELNLSSLELGDSALYFCASSVGLAGGAGSLTNTQYFGPGTRLTVL.

The chain couples TRBV11-3 to TRBJ1-5; a possible D gene is TRBD1 (5 bases). Germline values: CDR1 SGHNT, CDR2 YENEEA. The CDR3 is 15 amino acids. The V end lost 8 bases, the J end lost 1 base, and 15 bases lay between the germline ends. Here the CDR3 DNA reads TGTGCCAGCCCCGCGGGGCTTTCGAGCAATCAGCCCCAGCATTTT. Amino acids: CASPAGLSSNQPQHF.

About this clonotype itself: A much larger clone differs from this one at a single base, so this may be a read error. J is TRBJ2-5 and V is TRBV27; TRBD2 is a possible D gene (6 bases). The germline V gene encodes CDR1 MNHEY and CDR2 SMNVEV (reference sequence). CDR3 size: 15 residues. In DNA form, the CDR3 reads TGTGCCGGCAGCTTATTGGGGGGTCCACAAGAGACCCAGTACTTC. As protein: CAGSLLGGPQETQYF.

This clonotype showed up just a few times. The chain couples TRBV25-1 to TRBJ2-1, with D perhaps matching TRBD1 (5 bases). The germline V gene encodes CDR1 MGHDK and CDR2 SYGVNS. V was trimmed by 4 bases and J by 0 bases, leaving 7 bases between them. This CDR3 spans 14 amino acids. DNA for the CDR3: TGTGCCAGCAGTGCGGACACCTCCTACAATGAGCAGTTCTTC. It is translated as CASSADTSYNEQFF.

This clonotype has more than one count but fewer than ten. In DNA form, the CDR3 reads TGTGCCAGCAGCCAGTGGCAGGGGGCGAAAGCTTTCTTT. Protein product: CASSQWQGAKAFF. The chain carries TRBV14 and TRBJ1-1; TRBD1 agrees at 8 bases. V lost 3 bases to trimming and J lost 9 bases; unmatched junction nucleotides: 6. This CDR3 spans 13 amino acids. CDR1 is SGHDN, CDR2 FVKESK, per germline.

A word on this clonotype: This may arise from a read error, as a much more abundant clone is one base away. The J gene is TRBJ2-1, the V gene TRBV29-1; 9 bases are a match to TRBD1. The germline gives CDR1 SQVTM, CDR2 ANQGSEA. V shed 2 bases, J shed 12 bases, and the junction held 5 bases outside the gene matches. The CDR3 consists of 12 residues. The CDR3 region has the DNA TGCAGCGTTGAAACAGGGGGCCTATTGCAGTTCTTC. Protein: CSVETGGLLQFF.

This clonotype was observed a few times. The V call is TRBV29-1, the J call TRBJ2-5; D remains ambiguous. This CDR3 contains 11 residues. V lost 7 bases and J 0 bases, leaving 6 bases between the germline ends. Germline V gives CDR1 SQVTM, CDR2 ANQGSEA. The CDR3 nucleotides read TGCAGCGCTGGGCACCAAGAGACCCAGTACTTC. This sequence encodes CSAGHQETQYF.

As to this clonotype: A single base separates this from a much larger clone, so it may be a read error. The chain employs TRBV29-1 and TRBJ2-7, with 10 bases aligning to TRBD1. There are 14 residues in the CDR3. J gave up 7 bases and V 8 bases, and 14 bases lay outside the gene matches. Germline lookup yields CDR1 SQVTM and CDR2 ANQGSEA. CDR3 DNA: TGCAGCATTGCCCGGGGACAGGGGTCGAATGAGCAGTACTTC. This sequence encodes CSIARGQGSNEQYF.

V usage is TRBV9 and J usage is TRBJ2-1, with D unresolved. The germline V and J ends were trimmed by 0 bases and 0 bases, with 16 bases remaining between them. CDR3 length equals 18 residues. The germline gives CDR1 SGDLS, CDR2 YYNGEE. The CDR3 bases are TGTGCCAGCAGCGTAGGGGTCGGGCAGATGAGCTCCTACAATGAGCAGTTCTTC. Amino acids: CASSVGVGQMSSYNEQFF.